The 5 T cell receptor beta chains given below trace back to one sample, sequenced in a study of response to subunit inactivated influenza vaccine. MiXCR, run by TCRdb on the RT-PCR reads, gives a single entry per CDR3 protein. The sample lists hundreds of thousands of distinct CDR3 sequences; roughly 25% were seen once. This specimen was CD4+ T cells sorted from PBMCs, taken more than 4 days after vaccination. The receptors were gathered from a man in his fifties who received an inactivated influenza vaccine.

The CDR3 sequence is CASSQDRSLETQYF. The CDR3 DNA reads as TGTGCCAGCAGCCAAGATAGGAGTTTGGAGACCCAGTACTTC. V and J are TRBV4-2 and TRBJ2-5; D not certain. The germline CDR1 and CDR2 sequences are LGHNA and YNFKEQ. V dropped 0 bases and J dropped 5 bases, with 10 bases sitting between them. This CDR3 is 14 amino acids long.

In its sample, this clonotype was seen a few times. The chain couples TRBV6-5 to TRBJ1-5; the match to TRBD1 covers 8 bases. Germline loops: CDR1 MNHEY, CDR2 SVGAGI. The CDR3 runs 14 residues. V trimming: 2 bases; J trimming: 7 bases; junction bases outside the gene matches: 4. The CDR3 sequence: CASSYTTGDQPQHF. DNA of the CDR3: TGTGCCAGCAGTTACACGACAGGGGACCAGCCCCAGCATTTT.

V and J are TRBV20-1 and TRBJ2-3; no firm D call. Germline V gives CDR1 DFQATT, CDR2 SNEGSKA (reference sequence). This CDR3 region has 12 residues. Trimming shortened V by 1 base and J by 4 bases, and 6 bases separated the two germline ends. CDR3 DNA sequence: TGCAGTGCTAGAGTCGGAGCAGATACGCAGTATTTT. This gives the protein CSARVGADTQYF.

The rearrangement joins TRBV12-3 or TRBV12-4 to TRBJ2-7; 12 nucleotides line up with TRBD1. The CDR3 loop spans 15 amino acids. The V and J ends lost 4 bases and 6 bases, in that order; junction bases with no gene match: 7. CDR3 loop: CASSSFRDRGLEQYF. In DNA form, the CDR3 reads TGTGCCAGCAGTTCGTTCCGGGACAGGGGGCTCGAGCAGTACTTC.

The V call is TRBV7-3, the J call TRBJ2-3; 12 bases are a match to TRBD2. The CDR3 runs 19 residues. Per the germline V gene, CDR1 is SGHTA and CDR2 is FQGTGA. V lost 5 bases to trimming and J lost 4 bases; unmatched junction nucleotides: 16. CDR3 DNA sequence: TGTGCCAGCAGCGTAAGCCGCGACCTGACTAGCGGGAGTGCAGATACGCAGTATTTT. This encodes CASSVSRDLTSGSADTQYF.